This entry describes one T cell receptor (beta chain). As yet, its antigen is unknown. This entry is derived from a study of tumor-infiltrating lymphocytes in localized non-small cell lung cancer. The study's findings and limits: Recurrence-free survival showed no association with tumor T-cell fraction.

V was pared by 5 bases and J by 3 bases, with 5 bases of the junction left unmatched. The CDR3 consists of 15 residues. Germline CDR1 reads ENHRY; CDR2 reads SYGVKD. TCRdb's table, derived via immunoSEQ multiplex PCR, lists solely in-frame clones and lacks some. This table has more than 15,000 clones, roughly 70% appearing once. V is TRBV10-3 and J is TRBJ2-1; 9 bases align to TRBD2. The clonotype was recovered from a human donor with non-small cell lung cancer. Input material: lung tumor tissue. This CDR3 reads CAISQTSGFYNEQFF. CDR3 nucleotide sequence: TGTGCCATCAGTCAGACTAGCGGCTTCTACAATGAGCAGTTCTTC.